The sequence of this TCR beta chain was determined in a study of CD4 T cells in relation to SARS-CoV-2 and coronaviruses. Looking at the study overall: Crossreactive spike epitopes shared across donors were mapped to their HLA restriction.

Here immunoSEQ multiplex PCR was the method, and the copy in TCRdb shows in-frame clones only, minus some. The table lists around 65,000 clones, 80% to 90% of them singletons. Study-wide results and limits: According to naive versus memory sequencing, detected responses are memory recall, not newly primed. In about 65% of donors, memory CD4+ clonotypes crossrecognized SARS-CoV-2 and at least one common cold coronavirus spike. No crossreactivity against non-spike viral proteins was tested here.

In regard to this clone: Its antigen is still unknown.

Unexposed donor CD4+ T cells date from 2011-2018, before the COVID-19 pandemic. The CDR3 sequence is 15 residues long. The V end was cut by 3 bases, the J end by 2 bases, with 13 bases between. Germline CDR1 is ENHRY and CDR2 is SYGVKD. This sequence was found in a human donor in good health. What was sequenced was memory CD4+ T cells from PBMCs. The genes are TRBV10-3 and TRBJ1-2; a weak D match, TRBD1 (6 bases). CDR3 region: CAISEFRGANYGYTF. In nucleotides, the CDR3 is TGTGCCATCAGTGAATTTAGGGGGGCCAACTATGGCTACACCTTC.